Listed here is a single T cell receptor (beta chain). No antigen is known for it. The data stem from a study of cytotoxic CD8 clonotypes in ibrutinib-treated CLL. Across the whole study: After median roughly 68 months, roughly 14 stayed in remission, approximately twelve progressed; responses roughly 25 partial, 2 complete. Each sample contained, on average, almost 260,000 productive templates and 75,000 to 100,000 productive rearrangements. Notes on the study in general: Public clonotypes were seen rarely and were contracted or stable on treatment. An increase in clonality occurred at ibrutinib response, followed by a return toward baseline at progression.

The CDR3 is 13 residues long. Germline CDR1 reads MNHNY; CDR2 reads SVGAGI (reference sequence). The trim removed 2 bases at V and 3 bases at J, leaving 1 base unmatched. Generated by immunoSEQ multiplex PCR, the TCRdb table keeps only in-frame clones and is missing some. The table includes 55,000 to 60,000 clones, roughly 54% detected once. The receptor comes from a human donor with chronic lymphocytic leukemia. This specimen consisted of PBMCs, obtained at disease progression, from a patient treated with ibrutinib. The chain employs TRBV6-6 and TRBJ2-7; TRBD1 agrees at 7 bases. As DNA, the CDR3 is TGTGCCAGCAGTTACCGGGACAGCTACGAGCAGTACTTC. Translated: CASSYRDSYEQYF.